The sequence of this T cell receptor (beta chain) was determined in a study of T-cell reconstitution after alpha-beta-depleted transplantation in children (dated by TCRdb to the mid-2010s). With regard to the full study: The study quantitatively tracked T-cell immune reconstitution after TCRalphabeta/CD19-depleted allogeneic hematopoietic cell transplantation in children using TCR repertoire profiling.

In this sample, this clonotype turned up many times. It lacks a known antigen. No base qualities exist here, and no much larger clone lies one base off it. Library preparation was by PCR. TCRdb lists the instrument as Illumina HiSeq 2500. To normalize quantification of the TCRbeta repertoire, the TCR libraries were built with molecular barcoding that relied on unique molecular identifiers. In-frame beta chains were kept once TCRdb had trimmed the public reads at Q25 with fastp and called clones with MiXCR. Entries are consolidated by CDR3 protein sequence, retaining the most common genes and DNA. This sample comprises about 460,000 distinct CDR3 sequences, under 15% of them detected only once. The biggest ten clones account for around 6% of the sample. The CDR3 runs 15 amino acids, cysteine and phenylalanine included. The CDR3 DNA has 45 bases and is translated from base 1. In the germline V gene, CDR1 corresponds to SQVTM and CDR2 to ANQGSEA. Trimming at the junction amounts to 6 bases on V and 1 base on J, and the germline ends lie 13 bases apart.

The receptor was derived from a human donor who donated a stem cell graft to a child with combined immunodeficiency. Here the chain combines TRBV29-1 and TRBJ2-6; no D gene is confidently identified. The sample was PBMCs from the stem cell graft donor, taken from the stem cell graft. CDR3 loop: CSVPAPGSGANVLTF. The sequence in DNA is TGCAGCGTGCCCGCCCCAGGATCTGGGGCCAACGTCCTGACTTTC.